These T cell receptor beta chains were read from a single sample in a study. TCRdb recomputed calls from the 5' RACE reads with MiXCR, one row per CDR3 protein. The table has tens of thousands of distinct CDR3 sequences, about 28% seen once. The sequencing sample was made of tumor-infiltrating Tregs sorted from the breast tumor. The receptor set was obtained from a female donor with breast cancer. Both conserved end residues are part of each CDR3. Fields, in order: D gene, clone size, J gene, V gene, CDR3 protein, CDR3 DNA. The D gene is left open where the match is weak. Some rows have no size entry. The others give once, few or many, or a class for an expanded clone.

D: -
size: -
J: TRBJ1-1
V: TRBV7-6
CDR3: CASSAGRQTEAFF
DNA: TGTGCCAGCAGCGCGGGGAGGCAGACTGAAGCTTTCTTT

D: -
size: few
J: TRBJ2-1
V: TRBV28
CDR3: CASSPISSYNEQFF
DNA: TGTGCCAGCAGCCCCATAAGCTCCTACAATGAGCAGTTCTTC

D: TRBD1
size: few
J: TRBJ1-2
V: TRBV5-1
CDR3: CASSLVRDSQNYGYTF
DNA: TGCGCCAGCAGCTTGGTCCGGGACAGTCAAAACTATGGCTACACCTTC

D: -
size: -
J: TRBJ2-1
V: TRBV7-6
CDR3: CASSLGLGADEQFF
DNA: TGTGCCAGCAGCTTAGGTCTGGGGGCGGATGAGCAGTTCTTC

D: -
size: few
J: TRBJ2-1
V: TRBV19
CDR3: CASSIVGLDNEQFF
DNA: TGTGCCAGTAGTATAGTGGGACTTGACAATGAGCAGTTCTTC

D: TRBD2
size: many
J: TRBJ2-7
V: TRBV7-3
CDR3: CASSMGLAGAGEQYF
DNA: TGTGCCAGCAGCATGGGACTAGCGGGAGCGGGCGAGCAGTACTTC

D: TRBD1
size: -
J: TRBJ2-5
V: TRBV11-2
CDR3: CASSSRDSSTAQYF
DNA: TGTGCCAGCAGCTCCCGGGACAGCTCCACGGCCCAGTACTTC

D: TRBD1
size: many
J: TRBJ1-6
V: TRBV27
CDR3: CASRDRGIYNSPLHF
DNA: TGTGCCAGCAGGGACAGGGGAATATATAATTCACCCCTCCACTTT

D: -
size: few
J: TRBJ2-2
V: TRBV20-1
CDR3: CSAYRDVNTGELFF
DNA: TGCAGTGCTTACCGGGACGTCAACACCGGGGAGCTGTTTTTT

D: -
size: -
J: TRBJ1-1
V: TRBV28
CDR3: CASRRPPGDTEAFF
DNA: TGTGCCAGCAGGAGGCCACCCGGGGACACTGAAGCTTTCTTT

D: -
size: few
J: TRBJ2-5
V: TRBV3-1
CDR3: CASSGTETQYF
DNA: TGTGCCAGCAGCGGGACAGAGACCCAGTACTTC

D: -
size: many
J: TRBJ2-7
V: TRBV6-2/TRBV6-3
CDR3: CATRGGGDSYEQYF
DNA: TGTGCCACCCGTGGTGGAGGGGACTCCTACGAGCAGTACTTC

D: -
size: -
J: TRBJ2-7
V: TRBV20-1
CDR3: CSARRPGSTIHEQYF
DNA: TGCAGTGCTAGAAGACCCGGTTCGACTATCCACGAGCAGTACTTC

D: TRBD1
size: -
J: TRBJ1-3
V: TRBV9
CDR3: CAGNNPGQGINTIYF
DNA: TGTGCCGGCAACAACCCAGGACAGGGGATCAACACCATATATTTT

D: TRBD1
size: many
J: TRBJ1-3
V: TRBV29-1
CDR3: CSVGLGQSGNTIYF
DNA: TGCAGCGTTGGGTTGGGACAGTCTGGAAACACCATATATTTT

D: -
size: many
J: TRBJ2-7
V: TRBV6-2/TRBV6-3
CDR3: CASSNGVGEQYF
DNA: TGTGCCAGCAGTAACGGAGTGGGCGAGCAGTACTTC

D: TRBD2
size: medium-sized
J: TRBJ2-1
V: TRBV4-2
CDR3: CASSQAQRTSVDNEQFF
DNA: TGTGCCAGCAGCCAAGCCCAGCGGACTAGCGTGGACAATGAGCAGTTCTTC

D: -
size: -
J: TRBJ2-7
V: TRBV6-1
CDR3: CASNERFTYEQYF
DNA: TGTGCCAGCAACGAAAGGTTCACCTACGAGCAGTACTTC

D: TRBD1
size: few
J: TRBJ2-5
V: TRBV5-1
CDR3: CASSYGDRKEETQYF
DNA: TGCGCCAGCAGCTATGGGGACAGAAAAGAAGAGACCCAGTACTTC

D: -
size: -
J: TRBJ1-5
V: TRBV18
CDR3: CASSPQGEQPQHF
DNA: TGTGCCAGCTCACCACAGGGTGAACAGCCCCAGCATTTT

D: -
size: many
J: TRBJ2-3
V: TRBV5-1
CDR3: CASSPGVGGKTDTQYF
DNA: TGCGCCAGCAGCCCGGGGGTAGGGGGCAAAACAGATACGCAGTATTTT